This T cell receptor beta chain is drawn from a study of T-cell reconstitution after alpha-beta-depleted transplantation in children. Looked up from germline, CDR1 is SGHRS and CDR2 is YFSETQ. V lost 3 bases and J 4 bases, leaving 16 bases between the germline ends. The length of the CDR3 is 15 residues. Unique molecular identifiers were used to barcode this TCRbeta library. TCRdb re-called the PCR reads with MiXCR, one entry per CDR3 protein. The data show about 260,000 distinct CDR3 sequences, less than 9% seen once. This clonotype was observed many times. This clonotype was obtained from a male patient younger than 18 who had a stem cell transplant for acute lymphoblastic leukemia, so the T cells may come from the graft donor. The material was PBMCs, mostly from graft donor cells, obtained 180 days after TCRalphabeta/CD19-depleted stem cell transplant. This chain connects TRBV5-1 to TRBJ1-1; no definite D call. The CDR3 protein is CASSSDGGGVTEAFF. CDR3 nucleotide sequence: TGCGCCAGCAGCTCGGACGGTGGTGGGGTCACTGAAGCTTTCTTT.